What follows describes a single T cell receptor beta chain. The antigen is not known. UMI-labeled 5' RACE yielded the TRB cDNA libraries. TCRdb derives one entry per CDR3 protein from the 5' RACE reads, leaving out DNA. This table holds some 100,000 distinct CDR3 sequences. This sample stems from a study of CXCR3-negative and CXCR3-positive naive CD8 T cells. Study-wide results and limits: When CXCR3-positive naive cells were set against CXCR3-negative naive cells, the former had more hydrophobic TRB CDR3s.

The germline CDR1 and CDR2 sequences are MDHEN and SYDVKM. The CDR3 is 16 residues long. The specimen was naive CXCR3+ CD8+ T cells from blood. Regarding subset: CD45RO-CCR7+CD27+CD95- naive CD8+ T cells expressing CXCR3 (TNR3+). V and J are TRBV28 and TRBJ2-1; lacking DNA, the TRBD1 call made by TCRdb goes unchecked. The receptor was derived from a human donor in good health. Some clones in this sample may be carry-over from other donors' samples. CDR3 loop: CASSLPPADRDNEQFF.